Listed below are T cell receptor beta chains from one sample, sequenced in a study of shared clonotypes between healthy human individuals. TCRdb's copy holds only in-frame clones and misses some; the assay was immunoSEQ multiplex PCR. Counted here are hundreds of thousands of clones, around nine tenths occurring once; the ten biggest clones make up around 15%. The material sequenced was memory CD8+ T cells sorted from blood. Receptors were obtained from a man aged 18 to 35 in good health. Both conserved end residues are part of each CDR3. The D gene is left open where the match is weak. The size field is filled for only some rows; it gives once, few, many or a size class.

.	TRBV11-2	TRBJ2-7	few	CASSFNRDYEQYF	TGTGCCAGCAGCTTTAACAGGGACTACGAGCAGTACTTC
.	TRBV11-2	TRBJ2-7	.	CASSLEMSNSYEQYF	TGTGCCAGCAGCTTAGAAATGTCTAACTCCTACGAGCAGTACTTC
TRBD1	TRBV4-1	TRBJ2-7	many	CASSQVGTGPYEQYF	TGCGCCAGCAGCCAAGTAGGGACAGGCCCCTACGAGCAGTACTTC
.	TRBV4-1	TRBJ2-4	few	CASSQALAFQNIQYF	TGCGCCAGCAGCCAAGCCCTGGCCTTCCAAAACATTCAGTACTTC
.	TRBV10-3	TRBJ2-5	.	CAISEGGTQYF	TGTGCCATCAGTGAGGGCGGGACCCAGTACTTC
.	TRBV7-9	TRBJ2-6	.	CASSPNPGANVLTF	TGTGCCAGCAGCCCCAACCCCGGGGCCAACGTCCTGACTTTC
.	TRBV4-1	TRBJ1-5	once	CASSQEGQPQHF	TGCGCCAGCAGCCAAGAAGGGCAGCCCCAGCATTTT
TRBD1	TRBV6-5	TRBJ2-2	.	CASRRGPNTGELFF	TGTGCCAGCAGGAGGGGGCCTAACACCGGGGAGCTGTTTTTT
TRBD2	TRBV5-4	TRBJ2-7	.	CASSSSGSSYEQYF	TGTGCCAGCAGCTCTAGCGGGAGCTCCTACGAGCAGTACTTC
.	TRBV6-5	TRBJ2-7	once	CASSDGHEQYF	TGTGCCAGCAGTGACGGACATGAGCAGTACTTC
.	TRBV10-1	TRBJ2-4	.	CASSGNRCGKNIQYF	TGCGCCAGCAGTGGTAACAGGTGTGGCAAAAACATTCAGTACTTC
.	TRBV2	TRBJ2-7	.	CASSLQFRRREQYF	TGTGCCAGCAGTTTACAATTCCGGCGGAGAGAGCAGTACTTC
TRBD1	TRBV27	TRBJ2-2	.	CASTWTGTNTGELFF	TGTGCCAGCACCTGGACAGGGACTAACACCGGGGAGCTGTTTTTT
.	TRBV12-2	TRBJ1-2	.	CASRQTRDPNYGYTF	TGTGCAAGTCGCCAAACCCGGGACCCGAACTATGGCTACACCTTC
.	TRBV13	TRBJ2-1	.	CASSLVYLGNNEQFF	TGTGCCAGCAGCTTAGTGTACCTAGGGAACAATGAGCAGTTCTTC
TRBD1	TRBV5-4	TRBJ1-1	.	CASSLDRGGTEAFF	TGTGCCAGCAGCTTGGACAGGGGTGGGACTGAAGCTTTCTTT
.	TRBV5-1	TRBJ2-7	once	CASSFDRQHEQYF	TGCGCCAGCAGCTTTGACAGGCAGCACGAGCAGTACTTC
TRBD1	TRBV11-1	TRBJ2-7	.	CASSFGDSSSYEQYF	TGTGCCAGCAGCTTTGGGGACAGCAGCTCCTACGAGCAGTACTTC
TRBD2	TRBV19	TRBJ2-1	.	CASSTETSSIEQFF	TGTGCCAGTAGTACCGAGACTAGCTCGATTGAGCAGTTCTTC
TRBD1	TRBV2	TRBJ2-3	.	CASSGGTGWVDTQYF	TGTGCCAGCAGTGGTGGGACAGGGTGGGTAGATACGCAGTATTTT